A selection of T cell receptor beta chains follows, all from one sample in a study of blood T cell repertoires in COVID-19. The table came from immunoSEQ multiplex PCR; TCRdb's copy has only in-frame clones and leaves some out. Counted here are about 200,000 clones, roughly 84% occurring once; the ten biggest clones make up around 25%. Sequencing was carried out using peripheral blood. The receptors were sampled from a man in his forties with acute or convalescent COVID-19. Each CDR3 is given with its conserved first and last residue. A D gene is named only where the DNA matches it firmly. The size field is filled for only some rows; it gives once, few, many or a size class.

TRBV15	TRBJ2-3	TRBD2	.	TGTGCCACCAGCAGAGATCTAGCGGGAGTAGCAGATACGCAGTATTTT	CATSRDLAGVADTQYF
TRBV20-1	TRBJ1-1	.	.	TGCAGTGCTCCGAGCACTGAAGCTTTCTTT	CSAPSTEAFF
TRBV7-2	TRBJ2-1	.	.	TGTGCCAGCAGCTTAGGGCAGGGCTATGAGCAGTTCTTC	CASSLGQGYEQFF
TRBV19	TRBJ1-5	.	.	TGTGCCAGTAGCCCTGGAGGTAGGAATCAGCCCCAGCATTTT	CASSPGGRNQPQHF
TRBV5-5	TRBJ1-1	.	.	TGTGCCAGCGATAATTCCGGGGGCACTGAAGCTTTCTTT	CASDNSGGTEAFF
TRBV7-2	TRBJ1-4	.	.	TGTGCCAGCAGCTTAGGACAGTGGGAAAAACTGTTTTTT	CASSLGQWEKLFF
TRBV2	TRBJ1-4	TRBD1	.	TGTGCCAGCAGGACAGGGGCCATAAATGAAAAACTGTTTTTT	CASRTGAINEKLFF
TRBV28	TRBJ1-2	.	.	TGTGCCAGCAGTTTGTCGCGTATTCAGGGTGGCTACACCTTC	CASSLSRIQGGYTF
TRBV7-8	TRBJ1-1	.	.	TGTGCCAGCAGCTTAGGCACAGGAAACACTGAAGCTTTCTTT	CASSLGTGNTEAFF
TRBV3-1/TRBV3-2	TRBJ1-2	.	.	TGTGCCAGCAGCCTCCAGACAGGTAATGGCTACACCTTC	CASSLQTGNGYTF
TRBV7-2	TRBJ2-4	.	.	TGTGCCAGCAGCTTACCATCCACCGTTCCCTACGTAGCCAAAAACATTCAGTACTTC	CASSLPSTVPYVAKNIQYF
TRBV5-1	TRBJ1-2	.	many	TGCGCCAGCAGCCCCTTATCCAGGGTGGAGGGCTACACCTTC	CASSPLSRVEGYTF
TRBV11-2	TRBJ2-7	.	.	TGTGCCAGCAGCTTATCTCCAGACTCCTACGAGCAGTACTTC	CASSLSPDSYEQYF
TRBV4-1	TRBJ2-3	.	.	TGCGCCAGCAGCCAAGGACAGGAACCGCAGTATTTT	CASSQGQEPQYF
TRBV2	TRBJ1-1	TRBD1	.	TGTGCCAGCAGACCCGGGACAGGGGGTGAAGCTTTCTTT	CASRPGTGGEAFF
TRBV19	TRBJ1-4	.	.	TGTGCCACCGAGAGAAGTTACGCAACTAATGAAAAACTGTTTTTT	CATERSYATNEKLFF
TRBV9	TRBJ1-1	.	.	TGTGCCAGCAGCCCGTTCCTTTCGGGCACTGAAGCTTTCTTT	CASSPFLSGTEAFF
TRBV6-5	TRBJ2-7	.	.	TGTGCCAGCAGTACCGACAGGAACACCTACGAGCAGTACTTC	CASSTDRNTYEQYF
TRBV7-3	TRBJ2-1	.	.	TGTGCCAGCAGCCCATCTTTCTCGAGTTACAATGAGCAGTTCTTC	CASSPSFSSYNEQFF
TRBV10-2	TRBJ1-5	TRBD1	.	TGCGCCAGCAGCCGGGACAGCCAGCAGCCCCAGCATTTT	CASSRDSQQPQHF
TRBV5-1	TRBJ2-2	.	.	TGCGCCAGCAGCTTGGGACATTTTAGGACCGGGGAGCTGTTTTTT	CASSLGHFRTGELFF
TRBV7-3	TRBJ2-1	TRBD1	.	TGTGCCAGCAGCTTAACTGACAGGGTCGGCAATGAGCAGTTCTTC	CASSLTDRVGNEQFF
TRBV24-1	TRBJ2-5	TRBD1	.	TGTGCCACCAGTGACACCGGGACAGACCAAGAGACCCAGTACTTC	CATSDTGTDQETQYF
TRBV10-2	TRBJ2-5	TRBD2	.	TGCGCCAGCAGTATTTCCCTAGCGGGAGCCCAAGAGACCCAGTACTTC	CASSISLAGAQETQYF
TRBV19	TRBJ1-4	.	.	TGTGCCAGTACCGGGCAGCAGGGAGGTAATGAAAAACTGTTTTTT	CASTGQQGGNEKLFF
TRBV3-1/TRBV3-2	TRBJ1-6	TRBD1	.	TGTGCCAGCAGCCAATCGCGGCAGGGGGCAAGGGCCCTCCACTTT	CASSQSRQGARALHF
TRBV4-2	TRBJ2-5	TRBD2	.	TGTGCCAGCAGATTGACTAGCGGGACGGAGACCCAGTACTTC	CASRLTSGTETQYF
TRBV9	TRBJ1-3	TRBD1	.	TGTGCCAGCAGCCCGGGGACAGATTCCGGAAACACCATATATTTT	CASSPGTDSGNTIYF
TRBV7-2	TRBJ2-1	.	.	TGTGCCAGCAGCTTAGCGTTAGTCAATGAGCAGTTCTTC	CASSLALVNEQFF
TRBV5-1	TRBJ2-5	TRBD1	.	TGCGCCAGCAGTCCTCGGACAGGGGGAAGCCAAGAGACCCAGTACTTC	CASSPRTGGSQETQYF
TRBV7-2	TRBJ2-5	TRBD2	.	TGTGCCAGCAGCACCGGACTAGCGGGAGTGTGGGAGACCCAGTACTTC	CASSTGLAGVWETQYF
TRBV2	TRBJ2-4	.	.	TGTGCCAGCAGTGAATTCGGGTTAGCCAAAAACATTCAGTACTTC	CASSEFGLAKNIQYF
TRBV12-5	TRBJ2-2	.	.	TGTGCTAGTAGACAGGAGACGAACACCGGGGAGCTGTTTTTT	CASRQETNTGELFF
TRBV9	TRBJ1-6	TRBD1	.	TGTGCCAGCAGCCCAGGGACAGGGGGGGGTGAAGCCCTCCACTTT	CASSPGTGGGEALHF
TRBV12-3/TRBV12-4	TRBJ2-7	TRBD1	once	TGTGCTACGACAGGGGAACGGGGAGAGCAGTACTTC	CATTGERGEQYF
TRBV3-1/TRBV3-2	TRBJ1-2	.	few	TGTGCCAGCAGCCCCGCGGGGTATGGCTACACCTTC	CASSPAGYGYTF
TRBV7-2	TRBJ1-2	.	.	TGTGCCAGCAGCTTAGATCCGTCCTATGGCTACACCTTC	CASSLDPSYGYTF
TRBV6-6	TRBJ1-4	.	.	TGTGCCAGCAGTTACGACAGTAATGAAAAACTGTTTTTT	CASSYDSNEKLFF
TRBV3-1/TRBV3-2	TRBJ1-4	TRBD1	.	TGTGCCAGCAGTCTACAGGGGGAGGGAAAACTGTTTTTT	CASSLQGEGKLFF
TRBV5-1	TRBJ2-1	TRBD2	.	TGCGCCAGCAGCTCCCAAGGGAGGACTAGCGTCAAGGGGGATGAGCAGTTCTTC	CASSSQGRTSVKGDEQFF
TRBV5-4	TRBJ1-2	TRBD1	.	TGTGCCAGCAGCCCCCGGGACAGGGGAGTTGGCGGCTACACCTTC	CASSPRDRGVGGYTF
TRBV6-5	TRBJ2-7	.	.	TGTGCCAGCAGTTACTCGGGGGCGGGAGCGGTTTACGAGCAGTACTTC	CASSYSGAGAVYEQYF
TRBV2	TRBJ1-5	.	.	TGTGCCAGCAGTGACGGTTTTATGACAGACCGCACCCGATATCAGCCCCAGCATTTT	CASSDGFMTDRTRYQPQHF
TRBV27	TRBJ1-2	TRBD1	few	TGTGCCACGAGGGGGCAGGCACGTCTGAATTCTAACTATGGCTACACCTTC	CATRGQARLNSNYGYTF
TRBV6-2/TRBV6-3	TRBJ2-1	.	.	TGTGCCAGCAGTAACACCATAAGCTCCTACAATGAGCAGTTCTTC	CASSNTISSYNEQFF
TRBV29-1	TRBJ1-2	.	.	TGCAGCGTTGCCGGGTCATTCTATGGCTACACCTTC	CSVAGSFYGYTF
TRBV7-2	TRBJ2-1	TRBD1	.	TGTGCCACCGGGAAAGGGACAGTTACTAGCAATGAGCAGTTCTTC	CATGKGTVTSNEQFF
TRBV6-2/TRBV6-3	TRBJ2-4	.	.	TGTGCCAGCAGCCCCCTTATCGGGAGTAGCAAAAACATTCAGTACTTC	CASSPLIGSSKNIQYF
TRBV18	TRBJ2-6	.	once	TGTGCCAGCTCACTTACAGGGCCGTCTGGGGCCAACGTCCTGACTTTC	CASSLTGPSGANVLTF
TRBV10-3	TRBJ2-7	.	few	TGTGCCATCAGTGAAAATAGCGGCCCCTACGAGCAGTACTTC	CAISENSGPYEQYF
TRBV2	TRBJ2-3	.	.	TGTGCCAGCAGTGAAAGGCAGGCAGATACGCAGTATTTT	CASSERQADTQYF
TRBV7-9	TRBJ2-7	.	.	TGTGCCAGCAGCTCCTCGTTGGGAGGCGAGCAGTACTTC	CASSSSLGGEQYF
TRBV11-3	TRBJ2-7	.	.	TGTGCCAACCCGGACTCGTTTTCCTACGAGCAGTACTTC	CANPDSFSYEQYF